What follows are 12 T cell receptor beta chains derived from one specimen sequenced in a study of blood T cell repertoires in COVID-19. Assay: immunoSEQ multiplex PCR; the TCRdb copy retains only in-frame clones and omits some. The sample has roughly 500,000 clones; less than 90% are singletons. The sample was PBMCs or T cells enriched from blood (not recorded which). The receptors stem from an older woman who had recovered from COVID-19.

J is TRBJ1-2 and V is TRBV27; TRBD1 agrees at 7 bases. The V gene end was trimmed by 5 bases and the J gene end by 4 bases; junction bases not matched to a gene: 7. CDR3 length: 14 amino acids. Germline CDR1 reads MNHEY; CDR2 reads SMNVEV (reference sequence). CDR3 sequence reads: CASSARQGFYGYTF. Written as DNA, the CDR3 is TGTGCCAGCAGTGCGAGACAGGGCTTCTATGGCTACACCTTC.

The chain has TRBV28 and TRBJ1-5; D gene unclear. Germline CDR1 MDHEN, CDR2 SYDVKM. Trimming shortened V by 1 base and J by 1 base, and 5 bases separated the two germline ends. The CDR3 is made up of 14 amino acids. The CDR3 region has the DNA TGTGCCAGCAGTTTATTAGTGAGCAATCAGCCCCAGCATTTT. Protein sequence: CASSLLVSNQPQHF.

V is TRBV19 and J is TRBJ2-3, with a tentative D call TRBD1 (7 bases). Trimming pared 5 bases from V and 3 bases from J, leaving 21 bases between. The germline V gene has CDR1 LNHDA and CDR2 SQIVND (reference sequence). The CDR3 covers 17 residues. The CDR3 nucleotides are TGTGCCAGTAGTGTATTCTACAGGGGCGCGGGGACAGATACGCAGTATTTT. Protein: CASSVFYRGAGTDTQYF.

The chain recombines TRBV10-3 with TRBJ2-7; no definite D call. The CDR3 contains 15 residues. Germline CDR1 reads ENHRY; CDR2 reads SYGVKD. With 6 bases removed from V and 5 bases from J, the gap between germline ends came to 20 bases. The CDR3 nucleotides are TGTGCCATCAGCAACTCCCCCTCCCATATCCACGAGCAGTACTTC. Protein product: CAISNSPSHIHEQYF.

The rearrangement joins TRBV27 to TRBJ1-5; 7 positions match TRBD1. The germline gives CDR1 MNHEY, CDR2 SMNVEV (reference sequence). With V trimmed by 5 bases and J by 5 bases, 6 bases remained unmatched. The CDR3 loop spans 14 amino acids. CDR3 DNA sequence: TGTGCCAGCAGTACGGGACAGTTGGATCAGCCCCAGCATTTT. Translated, it gives CASSTGQLDQPQHF.

The rearrangement joins TRBV5-8 to TRBJ2-7; 7 bases are shared with TRBD2. The trim removed 2 bases at V and 5 bases at J, leaving 7 bases unmatched. The V gene's germline CDR1 is SGHTS and CDR2 YDEGEE. The CDR3 extends over 14 amino acids. The CDR3: CASSFREGQNEQYV. The CDR3 region has the DNA TGTGCCAGCAGCTTCAGGGAGGGGCAGAACGAGCAGTACGTC.

A single count supports this clone. The chain is built from TRBV2 and TRBJ1-5; 10 bases map to TRBD1. The CDR3 is 15 residues long. The trim removed 7 bases at V and 3 bases at J, leaving 6 bases unmatched. Germline CDR1 is SNHLY and CDR2 is FYNNEI. Here the CDR3 reads CASTPGQGTNQPQHF. CDR3 nucleotides: TGTGCCAGCACCCCGGGACAGGGGACCAATCAGCCCCAGCATTTT.

The gene calls are TRBV9 and TRBJ2-7, with 12 bases aligning to TRBD1. Germline-derived CDR1 and CDR2 are SGDLS and YYNGEE. This CDR3 contains 16 residues. J lost 3 bases, V lost 0 bases, and 4 bases had no gene match. The CDR3 DNA follows: TGTGCCAGCAGCGTAGCTGGGACAGGGGGCTTCTACGAGCAGTACTTC. Amino acids: CASSVAGTGGFYEQYF.

The genes are TRBV3-1 (or the pseudogene TRBV3-2) and TRBJ2-7, with D unresolved. The CDR3 totals 15 residues. Per the germline V gene, CDR1 is LGHDT and CDR2 is YNNKEL (reference sequence). The germline V and J ends were trimmed by 0 bases and 2 bases, with 11 bases remaining between them. The CDR3 DNA sequence: TGTGCCAGCAGCCAAGATCTCAGTATGGCCTACGAGCAGTACTTC. Residues: CASSQDLSMAYEQYF.

The CDR3 DNA follows: TGTGCCAGCAGTGATGGGACTACAGGGATCCCATGGTCATACGAGCAGTACGTC. Protein sequence: CASSDGTTGIPWSYEQYV. The chain joins TRBV6-1 to TRBJ2-7; weak D call: TRBD2 (7 bases). Germline CDR1 and CDR2: MNHNS and SASEGT. The length of the CDR3 is 18 residues. The V end was cut by 3 bases, the J end by 4 bases, with 25 bases between.

The rearrangement uses TRBV4-1 and TRBJ2-7, with D tentatively TRBD1 (5 bases). The germline V and J ends were trimmed by 0 bases and 1 base, with 10 bases remaining between them. Germline V CDR1 and CDR2: MGHRA, YSYEKL. This CDR3 has 15 amino acids. Here the CDR3 reads CASSQDMGPSYEQYF. The CDR3 DNA reads TGCGCCAGCAGCCAAGATATGGGGCCATCCTACGAGCAGTACTTC.

V usage is TRBV2 and J usage is TRBJ2-2, with 11 bases identical to TRBD2. CDR3 size: 17 residues. Germline trimming cut 3 bases from V and 3 bases from J; bases unmatched to any gene: 6. Per germline, CDR1 SNHLY and CDR2 FYNNEI. As DNA, the CDR3 is TGTGCCAGCAGTGAGCTTAGCGGGGGGGCCTACACCGGGGAGCTGTTTTTT. It specifies CASSELSGGAYTGELFF.